Below are 11 T cell receptor beta chains sequenced from a single sample in a study of cytomegalovirus exposure and HLA in healthy donors. PCR amplification relied on 60 Vbeta primers (plus 13 Jbeta primers). TCRdb's copy holds only in-frame clones and misses some; the assay was immunoSEQ multiplex PCR. The table records roughly 150,000 clones, approximately 80% of them present only once. Sequences were obtained from PBMCs. These TCRs come from a woman between 40 and 55 years old in good health and CMV-seronegative.

V usage is TRBV11-2 and J usage is TRBJ1-5; D ambiguous. In germline, CDR1 is SGHAT, CDR2 FQNNGV. The CDR3 contains 15 residues. V gave up 4 bases and J gave up 0 bases, with 10 bases separating them. The chain's CDR3 is CASSSEPYSNQPQHF. DNA for the CDR3: TGTGCCAGCAGCTCGGAGCCTTATAGCAATCAGCCCCAGCATTTT.

The chain employs TRBV4-1 and TRBJ1-3; TRBD1 is a possible D gene (5 bases). V lost 1 base to trimming and J lost 0 bases, with 13 bases between them. Per germline, CDR1 MGHRA and CDR2 YSYEKL. CDR3 length: 17 amino acids. The CDR3: CASSQGSLGVSGNTIYF. The CDR3 bases are TGCGCCAGCAGCCAAGGCTCCCTAGGGGTCTCTGGAAACACCATATATTTT.

V gene TRBV6-1 combines with J gene TRBJ1-6; no definite D call. The germline V and J ends were trimmed by 0 bases and 3 bases, with 9 bases remaining between them. The CDR3 covers 16 residues. Germline CDR1 is MNHNS and CDR2 is SASEGT. The CDR3: CASSEAAGIYNSPLHF. DNA of the CDR3: TGTGCCAGCAGTGAAGCGGCGGGTATCTATAATTCACCCCTCCACTTT.

This chain joins TRBV12-5 and TRBJ2-5; TRBD1 agrees at 8 bases. V gave up 0 bases and J gave up 5 bases; unmatched junction bases: 14. The CDR3 is made up of 18 amino acids. From germline, CDR1 is LGHNT and CDR2 FRNRAP. The CDR3 sequence: CASGLVLNAGGRMETQYF. For the CDR3, the DNA is TGTGCTAGTGGTTTGGTACTTAACGCAGGGGGCAGGATGGAGACCCAGTACTTC.

The chain carries TRBV5-4 and TRBJ1-1, with D possibly matching TRBD1 (5 bases). CDR1 and CDR2 from the germline V gene are SGHNT and YYREEE (reference sequence). The CDR3 runs to 16 residues. The V gene lost 4 bases and the J gene lost 0 bases, with 16 bases spanning the gap. The DNA of the CDR3 is TGTGCCAGCAGCCTGGGGGGAGATTCAATGAACACTGAAGCTTTCTTT. It yields the protein CASSLGGDSMNTEAFF.

This clone was picked up one time. J is TRBJ2-1 and V is TRBV5-1; 7 bases are a match to TRBD2. After removal of 0 bases from V and 6 bases from J, the junction contained 6 bases not matched to a gene. This CDR3 spans 15 amino acids. Germline V gene sequence: CDR1 SGHRS, CDR2 YFSETQ. The CDR3 spells CASSLGGSQGNEQFF. The CDR3 coding sequence is TGCGCCAGCAGCTTGGGCGGGAGCCAGGGCAATGAGCAGTTCTTC.

This clone came up a few times. The V and J genes are TRBV2 and TRBJ1-4, with 7 bases lining up with TRBD1. J lost 10 bases, V lost 5 bases, and 13 bases had no gene match. This CDR3 is built from 15 residues. CDR1 and CDR2 (germline): SNHLY, FYNNEI. CDR3 in DNA: TGTGCCAGCAGTCCTACAGGGGAGGCCAGGGGAAAACTGTTTTTT. This codes for CASSPTGEARGKLFF.

CDR3 sequence (DNA): TGTGCCAGCAGGGGGGGGCGGGAGGCATTGGCTGAGCAGTTCTTC. Amino acid sequence: CASRGGREALAEQFF. The V gene is TRBV5-6, the J gene TRBJ2-1, with 8 bases identical to TRBD2. This CDR3 has 15 residues. The germline V gene has CDR1 SGHDT and CDR2 YYEEEE. V dropped 5 bases and J dropped 9; count of bases not matched to a gene: 13. Complete variable domain (other parts from reference TRBV5-6 and TRBJ2-1): DAGVTQSPTHLIKTRGQQVTLRCSPKSGHDTVSWYQQALGQGPQFIFQYYEEEERQRGNFPDRFSGHQFPNYSSELNVNALLLGDSALYLCASRGGREALAEQFFGPGTRLTVL.

V usage is TRBV19 and J usage is TRBJ2-1, with TRBD2 matching over 7 bases. The CDR3 is 15 amino acids. J was trimmed by 3 bases and V by 6 bases; bases with no gene match: 8. CDR1 is LNHDA and CDR2 is SQIVND in the germline V gene (reference sequence). In DNA, the CDR3 is TGTGCCAGTAGGAGGGGAGCGGGGATCTACAATGAGCAGTTCTTC. Amino acids: CASRRGAGIYNEQFF.

The genes are TRBV19 and TRBJ2-4; possible D gene TRBD2, 5 bases. This CDR3 comprises 15 residues. Germline V lookup: CDR1 LNHDA, CDR2 SQIVND (reference sequence). V lost 1 base, J lost 6 bases, and 13 bases lay in between. This CDR3 reads CASSIARLEVNIQYF. The CDR3 region has the DNA TGTGCCAGTAGTATAGCAAGGCTGGAGGTAAACATTCAGTACTTC. Complete variable domain (other parts from reference TRBV19 and TRBJ2-4): DGGITQSPKYLFRKEGQNVTLSCEQNLNHDAMYWYRQDPGQGLRLIYYSQIVNDFQKGDIAEGYSVSREKKESFPLTVTSAQKNPTAFYLCASSIARLEVNIQYFGAGTRLSVL.

This chain uses TRBV18 with TRBJ1-1, with D uncertain. There are 14 residues in the CDR3. CDR1 and CDR2 from the germline V gene are KGHSH and LQKENI. The germline V and J ends were trimmed by 3 bases and 5 bases, with 13 bases remaining between them. The CDR3 spells CASSPIIGETEAFF. The CDR3 bases are TGTGCCAGCTCACCCATTATCGGGGAGACTGAAGCTTTCTTT.